These T cell receptor beta chains were read from a single sample in a study of long-term antiretroviral therapy in people with HIV. The table came from immunoSEQ multiplex PCR; TCRdb's copy has only in-frame clones and leaves some out. Among 20,000 to 25,000 clones listed, roughly 80% were seen once. Sequencing used unsorted PBMCs, obtained approximately 4 years after starting antiretroviral therapy. The receptors come from a man aged 18 to 30 with HIV. Both conserved end residues are part of each CDR3.

TRBJ1-4,TRBV19,CASSASLIEKLFF
TRBJ2-2,TRBV2,CASSEGENTGELFF
TRBJ2-1,TRBV6-5,CASSYRQDPYNEQFF
TRBJ1-6,TRBV9,CASSAQTGASPLHF
TRBJ1-2,TRBV9,CASSGVYGYTF
TRBJ1-2,TRBV7-2,CASSLAGVYGYTF
TRBJ2-3,TRBV5-6,CASSKRGGPNTQYF
TRBJ1-2,TRBV2,CASRPTGGAYGYTF
TRBJ2-1,TRBV6-5,CASSTGPRSNEQFF
TRBJ2-3,TRBV6-5,CASSNTDTQYF
TRBJ1-1,TRBV7-9,CASSLGVWAEAFF
TRBJ2-3,TRBV7-2,CASSLGGAGEDTQYF
TRBJ2-2,TRBV10-3,CAIRTLGTEETGELFF
TRBJ2-7,TRBV28,CASSDPGTGTYEQYF
TRBJ1-1,TRBV27,CASSSLSHPAFF
TRBJ1-6,TRBV5-1,CASSLEIESPLHF
TRBJ2-1,TRBV29-1,CSVETGGGFGNEQFF
TRBJ1-3,TRBV6-1,CASSEGVGPENTIYF
TRBJ2-5,TRBV5-8,CASSAGTVKETQYF
TRBJ1-1,TRBV4-1,CASSLLPENTEAFF
TRBJ1-4,TRBV18,CASSPSSDRGNEKLFF
TRBJ1-1,TRBV9,CASSVGEGGQIF
TRBJ1-1,TRBV28,CASSLYGTGFLRSMNTEAFF
TRBJ2-2,TRBV5-1,CASSGDGDTGELFF
TRBJ1-2,TRBV6-1,CASRTLYGYTF
TRBJ1-2,TRBV14,CASSPHREGYTF
TRBJ2-3,TRBV6-5,CASSYSGRDTQYF
TRBJ1-2,TRBV6-4,CASSDHAGGGYTF
TRBJ2-2,TRBV5-1,CASRRWGNGELFF
TRBJ2-5,TRBV29-1,CSVDPGTGGETQYF
TRBJ2-1,TRBV4-1,CARSGRQTSWDEQFF
TRBJ2-2,TRBV5-4,CASSPENTGELFF
TRBJ1-1,TRBV7-9,CASSLGQGRSEAFF
TRBJ2-7,TRBV13,CASSLGAGQGGHEQYF
TRBJ1-1,TRBV9,CASSAGSGGQKAFF
TRBJ2-3,TRBV7-9,CASTYTGSGTDTQYF